These 4 T cell receptor beta chains originate from one sample sequenced in a study of PD-1 blockade in classical Hodgkin lymphoma. Libraries were prepared by immunoSEQ multiplex PCR; TCRdb keeps only in-frame clonotypes and omits some of them. Here the sample spans under 45,000 clones, over 70% being singletons. The patients all showed relapse after autologous stem cell transplantation, while their brentuximab vedotin exposure varied. The starting material was peripheral blood mononuclear cells (PBMCs), obtained at baseline. These receptors came from a human donor with classical Hodgkin lymphoma.

This chain uses TRBV6-1 with TRBJ1-1; D is ambiguous. CDR3 length: 10 amino acids. V was cut by 4 bases and J by 4 bases, with 1 base left in between. Germline V gene data show CDR1 as MNHNS and CDR2 as SASEGT. The CDR3 DNA is TGTGCCAGCAGTGTCACTGAAGCTTTCTTT. As protein: CASSVTEAFF.

The CDR3 sequence: CASSGWTGGFGEAFF. CDR3 nucleotide sequence: TGTGCCAGCAGCGGGTGGACAGGGGGCTTCGGTGAAGCTTTCTTT. This rearrangement joins TRBV11-1 to TRBJ1-1, with 11 bases lining up with TRBD1. Germline V gene lookup returns CDR1 SGHAT and CDR2 FQDESV (reference sequence). Germline trimming cut 5 bases from V and 7 bases from J; bases unmatched to any gene: 9. This CDR3 is built from 15 residues.

The gene calls are TRBV6-6 and TRBJ2-5; D call uncertain. CDR3 length: 14 amino acids. Trimming removed 1 base from V and 1 base from J, with 7 bases in between. Germline V CDR1 and CDR2: MNHNY, SVGAGI (reference sequence). CDR3 bases: TGTGCCAGCAGTTACTGGTCAGCCCAAGAGACCCAGTACTTC. Protein product: CASSYWSAQETQYF.

This chain joins TRBV6-5 and TRBJ1-1, with D possibly matching TRBD1 (5 bases). Trimming removed 5 bases from V and 2 bases from J, with 9 bases in between. This CDR3 is built from 13 residues. CDR1 MNHEY and CDR2 SVGAGI come from the germline V gene. The CDR3 protein is CASSQGPNTEAFF. For the CDR3, the DNA is TGTGCCAGCAGTCAGGGACCTAACACTGAAGCTTTCTTT.